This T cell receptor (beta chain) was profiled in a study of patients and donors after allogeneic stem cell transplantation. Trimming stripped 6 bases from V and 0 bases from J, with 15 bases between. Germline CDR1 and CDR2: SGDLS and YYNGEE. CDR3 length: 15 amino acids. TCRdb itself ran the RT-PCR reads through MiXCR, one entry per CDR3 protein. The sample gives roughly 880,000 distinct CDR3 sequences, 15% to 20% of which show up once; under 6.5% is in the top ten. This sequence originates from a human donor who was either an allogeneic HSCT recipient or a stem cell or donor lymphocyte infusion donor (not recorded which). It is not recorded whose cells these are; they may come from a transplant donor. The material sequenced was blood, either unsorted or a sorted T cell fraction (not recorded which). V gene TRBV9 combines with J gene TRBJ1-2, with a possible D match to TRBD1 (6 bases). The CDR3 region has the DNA TGTGCCAGCACCAACAACAGGGCTGCTAACTATGGCTACACCTTC. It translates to CASTNNRAANYGYTF.